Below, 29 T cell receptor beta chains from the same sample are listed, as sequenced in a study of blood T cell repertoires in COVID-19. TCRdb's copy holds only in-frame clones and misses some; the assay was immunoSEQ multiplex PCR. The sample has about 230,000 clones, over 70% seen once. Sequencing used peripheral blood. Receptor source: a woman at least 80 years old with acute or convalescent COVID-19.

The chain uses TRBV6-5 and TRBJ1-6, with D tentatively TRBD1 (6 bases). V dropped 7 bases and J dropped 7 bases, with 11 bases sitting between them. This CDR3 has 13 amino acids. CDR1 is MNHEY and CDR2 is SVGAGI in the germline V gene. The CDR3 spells CASKGGLNSPLHF. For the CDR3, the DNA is TGTGCCAGCAAGGGGGGGCTCAATTCACCCCTCCACTTT.

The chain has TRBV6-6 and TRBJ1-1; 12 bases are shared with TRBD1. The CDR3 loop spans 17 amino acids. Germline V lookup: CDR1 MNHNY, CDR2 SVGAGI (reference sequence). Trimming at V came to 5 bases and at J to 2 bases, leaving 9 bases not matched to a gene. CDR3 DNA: TGTGCCAGCAGTCACCCCGGGACAGGGGGCGTCAACACTGAAGCTTTCTTT. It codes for CASSHPGTGGVNTEAFF.

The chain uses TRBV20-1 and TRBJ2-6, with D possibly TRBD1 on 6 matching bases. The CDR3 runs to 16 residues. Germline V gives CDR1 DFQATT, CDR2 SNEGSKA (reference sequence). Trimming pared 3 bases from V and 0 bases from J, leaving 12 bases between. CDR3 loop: CSASLQGRSGANVLTF. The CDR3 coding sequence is TGCAGTGCTAGTCTACAGGGCCGCTCTGGGGCCAACGTCCTGACTTTC.

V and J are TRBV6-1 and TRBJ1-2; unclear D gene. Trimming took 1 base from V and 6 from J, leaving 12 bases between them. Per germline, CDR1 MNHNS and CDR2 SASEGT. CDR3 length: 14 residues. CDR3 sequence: CASSEGTPGDGYTF. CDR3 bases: TGTGCCAGCAGTGAAGGAACTCCGGGAGATGGCTACACCTTC.

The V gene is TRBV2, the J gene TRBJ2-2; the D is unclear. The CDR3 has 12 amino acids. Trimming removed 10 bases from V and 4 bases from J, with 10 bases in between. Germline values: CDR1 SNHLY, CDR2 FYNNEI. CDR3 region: CATRRITGELFF. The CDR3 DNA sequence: TGTGCCACGAGGCGAATCACCGGGGAGCTGTTTTTT. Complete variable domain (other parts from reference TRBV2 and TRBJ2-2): EPEVTQTPSHQVTQMGQEVILRCVPISNHLYFYWYRQILGQKVEFLVSFYNNEISEKSEIFDDQFSVERPDGSNFTLKIRSTKLEDSAMYFCATRRITGELFFGEGSRLTVL.

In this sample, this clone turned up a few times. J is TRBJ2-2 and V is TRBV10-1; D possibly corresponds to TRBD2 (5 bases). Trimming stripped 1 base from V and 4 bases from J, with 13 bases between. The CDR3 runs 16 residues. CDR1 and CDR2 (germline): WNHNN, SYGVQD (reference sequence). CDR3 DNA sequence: TGCGCCAGCAGTGAGTTGCCAGCGGCACTCACCGGGGAGCTGTTTTTT. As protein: CASSELPAALTGELFF.

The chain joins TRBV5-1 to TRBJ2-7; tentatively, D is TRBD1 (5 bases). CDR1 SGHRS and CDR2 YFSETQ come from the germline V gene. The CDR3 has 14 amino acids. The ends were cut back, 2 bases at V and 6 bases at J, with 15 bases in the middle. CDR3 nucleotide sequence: TGCGCCAGCAGCTTAACGGACAATCGGCGCGAGCAGTACTTC. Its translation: CASSLTDNRREQYF.

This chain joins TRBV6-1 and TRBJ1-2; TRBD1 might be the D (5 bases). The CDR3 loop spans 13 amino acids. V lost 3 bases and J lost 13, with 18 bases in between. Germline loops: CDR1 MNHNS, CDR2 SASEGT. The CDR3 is CASSDTDTVGCTF. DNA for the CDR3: TGTGCCAGCAGTGACACGGACACCGTCGGGTGCACCTTC.

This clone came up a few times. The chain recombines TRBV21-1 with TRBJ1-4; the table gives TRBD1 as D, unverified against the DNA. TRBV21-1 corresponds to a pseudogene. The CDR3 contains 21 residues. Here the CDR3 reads CASSKVKRWDRLRSTNEKLFF. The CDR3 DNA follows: TGTGCCAGCAGCAAAGTTAAGAGGTGGGACAGGCTACGTTCAACTAATGAAAAACTGTTTTTT.

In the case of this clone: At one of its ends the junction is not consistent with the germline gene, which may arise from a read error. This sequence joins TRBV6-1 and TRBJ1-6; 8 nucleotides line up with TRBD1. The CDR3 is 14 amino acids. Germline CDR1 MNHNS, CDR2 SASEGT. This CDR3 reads CASGDRGGNSPLHF. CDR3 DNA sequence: TGTGCCAGCGGTGACAGGGGTGGTAATTCACCCCTCCACTTT.

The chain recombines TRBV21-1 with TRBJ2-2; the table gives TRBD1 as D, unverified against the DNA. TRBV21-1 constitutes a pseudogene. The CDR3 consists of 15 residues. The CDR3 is CASSITRDSTGELFF. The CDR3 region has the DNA TGTGCCAGCAGCATAACTCGGGACAGCACCGGGGAGCTGTTTTTT.

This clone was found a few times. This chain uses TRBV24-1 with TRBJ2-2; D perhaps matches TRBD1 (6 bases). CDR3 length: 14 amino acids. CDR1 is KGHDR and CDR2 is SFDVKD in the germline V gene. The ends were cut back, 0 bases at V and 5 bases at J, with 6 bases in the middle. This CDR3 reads CATSDLRGTGELFF. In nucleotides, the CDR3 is TGTGCCACCAGTGATTTGAGGGGGACCGGGGAGCTGTTTTTT.

In DNA form, the CDR3 reads TGTGCCAGCAGTCTATGGACAGGGGGCGCCGAGCAGTACTTC. Amino acid sequence: CASSLWTGGAEQYF. The chain employs TRBV6-5 and TRBJ2-7; the match to TRBD1 covers 11 bases. V dropped 5 bases and J dropped 6; count of bases not matched to a gene: 6. The CDR3 runs to 14 residues. Per the germline V gene, CDR1 is MNHEY and CDR2 is SVGAGI.

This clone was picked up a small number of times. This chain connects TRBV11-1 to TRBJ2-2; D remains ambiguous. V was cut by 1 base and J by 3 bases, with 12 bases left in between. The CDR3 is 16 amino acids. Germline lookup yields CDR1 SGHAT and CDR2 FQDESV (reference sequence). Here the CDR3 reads CASSLEAGWDTGELFF. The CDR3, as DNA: TGTGCCAGCAGCTTAGAAGCCGGGTGGGACACCGGGGAGCTGTTTTTT.

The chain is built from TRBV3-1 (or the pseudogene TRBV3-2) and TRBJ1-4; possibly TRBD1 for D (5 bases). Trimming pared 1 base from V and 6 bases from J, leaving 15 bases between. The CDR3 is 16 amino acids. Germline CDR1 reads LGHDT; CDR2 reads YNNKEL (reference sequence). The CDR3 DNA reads TGTGCCAGCAGCCAAGCTTATAAGGGGTCGTATGAAAAACTGTTTTTT. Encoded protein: CASSQAYKGSYEKLFF.

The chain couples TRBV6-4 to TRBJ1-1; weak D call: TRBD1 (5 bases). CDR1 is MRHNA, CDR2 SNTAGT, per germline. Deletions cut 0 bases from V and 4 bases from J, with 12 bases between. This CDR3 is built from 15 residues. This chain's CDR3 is CASSDSLGGATEAFF. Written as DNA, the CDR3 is TGTGCCAGCAGTGACTCACTCGGTGGGGCCACTGAAGCTTTCTTT.

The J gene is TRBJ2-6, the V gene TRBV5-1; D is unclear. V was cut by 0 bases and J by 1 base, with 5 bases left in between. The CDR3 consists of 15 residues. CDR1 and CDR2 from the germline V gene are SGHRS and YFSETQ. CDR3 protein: CASSLDGSGANVLTF. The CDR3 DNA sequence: TGCGCCAGCAGCTTGGACGGTTCTGGGGCCAACGTCCTGACTTTC.

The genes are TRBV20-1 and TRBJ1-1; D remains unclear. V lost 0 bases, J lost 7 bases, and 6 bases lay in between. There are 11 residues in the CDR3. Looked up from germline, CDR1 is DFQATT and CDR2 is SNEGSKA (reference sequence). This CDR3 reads CSARENYEAFF. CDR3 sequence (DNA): TGCAGTGCTAGAGAAAACTATGAAGCTTTCTTT.

This CDR3 is CASRPGTGDKNIQYF. The CDR3 nucleotides are TGTGCCAGCAGGCCCGGGACAGGAGACAAAAACATTCAGTACTTC. The chain joins TRBV5-4 to TRBJ2-4; 8 positions agree with TRBD1. Germline CDR1 SGHNT, CDR2 YYREEE (reference sequence). V lost 5 bases to trimming and J lost 3 bases; unmatched junction nucleotides: 7. This CDR3 region has 15 residues. The variable domain in full, with the rest retrieved from reference TRBV5-4 and TRBJ2-4, is ETGVTQSPTHLIKTRGQQVTLRCSSQSGHNTVSWYQQALGQGPQFIFQYYREEENGRGNFPPRFSGLQFPNYSSELNVNALELDDSALYLCASRPGTGDKNIQYFGAGTRLSVL.

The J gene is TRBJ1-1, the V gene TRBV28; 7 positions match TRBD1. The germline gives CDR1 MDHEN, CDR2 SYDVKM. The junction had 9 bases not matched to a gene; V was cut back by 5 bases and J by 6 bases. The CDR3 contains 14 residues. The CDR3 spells CASSTSDRVAEAFF. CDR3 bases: TGTGCCAGCAGTACCTCCGACAGGGTGGCTGAAGCTTTCTTT.

As DNA, the CDR3 is TGTGCCAGCAGTGAAAGGGCAGACAGCCTTGGAAACACCATATATTTT. Its translation is CASSERADSLGNTIYF. The chain links TRBV6-1 to TRBJ1-3, with D perhaps matching TRBD1 (5 bases). Germline V gene sequence: CDR1 MNHNS, CDR2 SASEGT. The CDR3 is 16 amino acids. Trimming took 2 bases from V and 3 from J, leaving 14 bases between them.

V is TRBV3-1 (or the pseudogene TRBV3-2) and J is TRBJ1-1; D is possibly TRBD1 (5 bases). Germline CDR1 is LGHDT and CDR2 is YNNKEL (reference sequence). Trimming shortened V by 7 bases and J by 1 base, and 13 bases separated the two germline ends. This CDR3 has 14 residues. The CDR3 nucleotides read TGTGCCAGCACCCTAGGGGTTGGGAACACTGAAGCTTTCTTT. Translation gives CASTLGVGNTEAFF.

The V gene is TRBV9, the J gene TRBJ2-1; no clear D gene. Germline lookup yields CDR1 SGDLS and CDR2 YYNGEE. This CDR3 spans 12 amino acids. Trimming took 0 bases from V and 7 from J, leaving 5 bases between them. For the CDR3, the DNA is TGTGCCAGCAGCGTAGACGAGAATGAGCAGTTCTTC. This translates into CASSVDENEQFF.

The CDR3 is CASNVAGAEEQYF. CDR3 nucleotides: TGTGCCAGCAACGTCGCAGGGGCTGAGGAGCAGTACTTC. The V call is TRBV2, the J call TRBJ2-7; weak D call: TRBD1 (6 bases). The CDR3 contains 13 residues. The germline V gene encodes CDR1 SNHLY and CDR2 FYNNEI. Trimming removed 7 bases from V and 7 bases from J, with 17 bases in between.

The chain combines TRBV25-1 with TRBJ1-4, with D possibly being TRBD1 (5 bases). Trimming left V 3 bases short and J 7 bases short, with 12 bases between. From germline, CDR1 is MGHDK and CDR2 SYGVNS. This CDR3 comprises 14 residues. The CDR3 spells CASSEGGSGEKLFF. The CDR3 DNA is TGTGCCAGCAGTGAGGGGGGTAGTGGTGAAAAACTGTTTTTT.

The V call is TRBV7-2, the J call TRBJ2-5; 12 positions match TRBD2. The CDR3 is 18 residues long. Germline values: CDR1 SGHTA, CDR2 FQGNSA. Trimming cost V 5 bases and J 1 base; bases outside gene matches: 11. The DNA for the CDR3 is TGTGCCAGCAGCCGTACATCGACTAGCGGGGGTTTCCAAGAGACCCAGTACTTC. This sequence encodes CASSRTSTSGGFQETQYF.

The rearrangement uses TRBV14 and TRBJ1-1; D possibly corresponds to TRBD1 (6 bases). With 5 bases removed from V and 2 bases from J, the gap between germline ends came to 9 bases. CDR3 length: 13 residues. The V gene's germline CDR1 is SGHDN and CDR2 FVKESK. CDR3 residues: CASSIQGNTEAFF. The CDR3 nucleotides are TGTGCCAGCAGCATACAGGGAAACACTGAAGCTTTCTTT.

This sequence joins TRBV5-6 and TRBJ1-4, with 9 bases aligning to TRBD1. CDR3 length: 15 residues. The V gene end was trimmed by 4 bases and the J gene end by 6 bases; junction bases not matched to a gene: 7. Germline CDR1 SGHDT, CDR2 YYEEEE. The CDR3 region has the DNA TGTGCCAGCAGCCCAGGACAGGGGAGGTATGAAAAACTGTTTTTT. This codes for CASSPGQGRYEKLFF.

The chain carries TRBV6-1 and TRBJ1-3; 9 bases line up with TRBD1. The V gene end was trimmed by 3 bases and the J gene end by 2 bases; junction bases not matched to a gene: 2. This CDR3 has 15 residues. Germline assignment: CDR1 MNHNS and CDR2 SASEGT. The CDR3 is CASSDGTGTGNTIYF. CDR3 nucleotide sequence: TGTGCCAGCAGTGATGGGACAGGGACTGGAAACACCATATATTTT.